The clone carrying this TCR beta chain appeared a few times. TCRdb called the 5' RACE reads again in MiXCR, with one record for every CDR3 protein. Of 200,000 to 300,000 distinct CDR3 sequences listed, over 9.5% are singletons. This sample was included in a study of identical twins. CDR3 length equals 17 residues. CDR1 is LNHNV and CDR2 is YYDKDF in the germline V gene (reference sequence). Trimming left V 0 bases short and J 0 bases short, with 11 bases between. This sequence originates from a man in his fifties or sixties in good health. The chain couples TRBV15 to TRBJ1-4, with D unresolved. Sequenced material: memory T cells sorted from blood. The CDR3 DNA is TGTGCCACCAGCAGAGATTATCCCGGGGCAACTAATGAAAAACTGTTTTTT. The encoded protein is CATSRDYPGATNEKLFF.